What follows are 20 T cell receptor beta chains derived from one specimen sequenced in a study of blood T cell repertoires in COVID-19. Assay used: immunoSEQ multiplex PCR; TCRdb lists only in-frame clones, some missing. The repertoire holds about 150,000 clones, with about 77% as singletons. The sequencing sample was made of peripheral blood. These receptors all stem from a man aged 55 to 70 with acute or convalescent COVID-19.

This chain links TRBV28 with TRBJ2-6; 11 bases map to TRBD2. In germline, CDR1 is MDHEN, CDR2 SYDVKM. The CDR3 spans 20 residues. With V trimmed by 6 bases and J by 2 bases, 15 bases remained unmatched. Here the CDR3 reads CASRPTSGRTVGTGANVLTF. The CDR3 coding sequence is TGTGCCAGCAGGCCCACTAGCGGGAGAACGGTGGGGACTGGGGCCAACGTCCTGACTTTC.

The CDR3 DNA follows: TGCAGCCCAAGGCTCAGGGGCTGGGACAATGAGCAGTTCTTC. This gives the protein CSPRLRGWDNEQFF. The genes are TRBV29-1 and TRBJ2-1; possible D gene TRBD1, 6 bases. Trimming removed 8 bases at V and 5 bases at J, with 19 bases between. CDR3 size: 14 residues. In germline, CDR1 is SQVTM, CDR2 ANQGSEA.

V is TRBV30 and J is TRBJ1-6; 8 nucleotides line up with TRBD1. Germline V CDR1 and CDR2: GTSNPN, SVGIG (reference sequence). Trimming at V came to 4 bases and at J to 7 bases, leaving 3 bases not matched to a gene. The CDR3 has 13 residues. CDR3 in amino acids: CAWTTGENSPLHF. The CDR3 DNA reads TGTGCCTGGACGACAGGGGAAAATTCACCCCTCCACTTT.

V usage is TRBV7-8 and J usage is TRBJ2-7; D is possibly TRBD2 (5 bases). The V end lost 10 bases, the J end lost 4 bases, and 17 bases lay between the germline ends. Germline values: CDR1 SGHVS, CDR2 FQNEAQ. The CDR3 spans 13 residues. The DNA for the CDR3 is TGTGCCATTTCAATGGACTCTGGTTACGAGCAGTACTTC. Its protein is CAISMDSGYEQYF.

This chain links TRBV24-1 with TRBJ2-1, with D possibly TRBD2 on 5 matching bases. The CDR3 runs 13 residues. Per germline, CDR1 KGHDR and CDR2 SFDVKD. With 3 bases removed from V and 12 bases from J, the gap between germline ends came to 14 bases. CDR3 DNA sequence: TGTGCCACCAGTGATCCGACGGGGAACGGGCAGTTCTTC. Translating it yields CATSDPTGNGQFF.

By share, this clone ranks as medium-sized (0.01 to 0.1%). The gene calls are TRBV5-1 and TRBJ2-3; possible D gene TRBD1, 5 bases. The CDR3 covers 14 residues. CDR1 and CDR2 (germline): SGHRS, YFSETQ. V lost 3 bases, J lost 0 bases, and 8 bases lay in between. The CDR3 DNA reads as TGCGCCAGCAGCTCATGGACAAGCACAGATACGCAGTATTTT. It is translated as CASSSWTSTDTQYF.

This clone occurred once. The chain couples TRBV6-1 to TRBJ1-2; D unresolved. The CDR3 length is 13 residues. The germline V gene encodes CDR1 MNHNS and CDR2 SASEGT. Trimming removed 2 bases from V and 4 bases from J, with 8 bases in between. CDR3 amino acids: CASSEQEIYGYTF. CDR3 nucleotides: TGTGCCAGCAGTGAACAGGAAATCTATGGCTACACCTTC.

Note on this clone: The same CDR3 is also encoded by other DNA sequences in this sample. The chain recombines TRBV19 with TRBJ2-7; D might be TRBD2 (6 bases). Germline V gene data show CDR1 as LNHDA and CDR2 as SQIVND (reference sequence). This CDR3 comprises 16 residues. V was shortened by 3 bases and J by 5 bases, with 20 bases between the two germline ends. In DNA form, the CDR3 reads TGTGCCAGTAGTATCGGGGAGGTAAGCGGAGGCAACGAGCAGTACTTC. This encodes CASSIGEVSGGNEQYF.

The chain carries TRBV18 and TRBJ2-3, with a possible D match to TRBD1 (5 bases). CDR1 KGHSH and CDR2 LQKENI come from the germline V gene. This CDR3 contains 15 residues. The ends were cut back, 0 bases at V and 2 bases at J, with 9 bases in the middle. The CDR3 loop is CASSPPAGYTDTQYF. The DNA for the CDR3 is TGTGCCAGCTCACCACCGGCAGGGTACACAGATACGCAGTATTTT. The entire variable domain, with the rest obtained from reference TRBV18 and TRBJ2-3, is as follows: NAGVMQNPRHLVRRRGQEARLRCSPMKGHSHVYWYRQLPEEGLKFMVYLQKENIIDESGMPKERFSAEFPKEGPSILRIQQVVRGDSAAYFCASSPPAGYTDTQYFGPGTRLTVL.

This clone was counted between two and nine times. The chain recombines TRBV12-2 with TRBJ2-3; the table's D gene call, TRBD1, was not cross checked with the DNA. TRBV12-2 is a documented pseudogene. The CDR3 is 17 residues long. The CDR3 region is CASRADPGKGATDTQYF. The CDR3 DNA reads TGTGCAAGTCGCGCAGACCCCGGGAAGGGGGCCACAGATACGCAGTATTTT.

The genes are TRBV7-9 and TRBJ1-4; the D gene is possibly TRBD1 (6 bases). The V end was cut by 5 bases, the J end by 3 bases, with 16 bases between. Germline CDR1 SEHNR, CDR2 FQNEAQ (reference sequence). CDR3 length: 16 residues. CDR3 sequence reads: CASSPLPTGSNEKLFF. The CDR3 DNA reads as TGTGCCAGCAGCCCCCTCCCGACAGGCTCTAATGAAAAACTGTTTTTT.

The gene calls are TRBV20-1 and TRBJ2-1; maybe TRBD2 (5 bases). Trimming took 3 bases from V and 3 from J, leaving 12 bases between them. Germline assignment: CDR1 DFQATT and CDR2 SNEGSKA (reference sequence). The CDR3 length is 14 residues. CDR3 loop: CSASKAAYYNEQFF. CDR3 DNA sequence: TGCAGTGCTAGTAAAGCGGCTTACTACAATGAGCAGTTCTTC.

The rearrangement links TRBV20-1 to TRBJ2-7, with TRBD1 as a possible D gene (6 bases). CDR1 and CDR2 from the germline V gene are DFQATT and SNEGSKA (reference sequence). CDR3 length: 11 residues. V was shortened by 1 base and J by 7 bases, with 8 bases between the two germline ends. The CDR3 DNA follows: TGCAGTGCTAGAGCCCAGGGGGAGCAGTACTTC. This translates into CSARAQGEQYF.

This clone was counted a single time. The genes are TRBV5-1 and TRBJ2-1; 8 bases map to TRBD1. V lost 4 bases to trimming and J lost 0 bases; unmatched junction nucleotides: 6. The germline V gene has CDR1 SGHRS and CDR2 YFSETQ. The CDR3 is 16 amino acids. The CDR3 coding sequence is TGCGCCAGCAGCAAGGGGGGACAGGTCTCCTACAATGAGCAGTTCTTC. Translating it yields CASSKGGQVSYNEQFF.

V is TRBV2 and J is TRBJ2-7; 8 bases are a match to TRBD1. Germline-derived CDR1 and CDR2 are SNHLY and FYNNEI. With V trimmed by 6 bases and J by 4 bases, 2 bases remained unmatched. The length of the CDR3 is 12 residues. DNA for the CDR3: TGTGCCAGCAGCCAGGGGGCTTACGAGCAGTACTTC. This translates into CASSQGAYEQYF.

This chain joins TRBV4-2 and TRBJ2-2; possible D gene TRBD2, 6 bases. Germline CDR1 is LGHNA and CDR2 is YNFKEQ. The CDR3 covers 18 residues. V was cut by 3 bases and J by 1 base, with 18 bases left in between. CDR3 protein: CASSQALTGTGNTGELFF. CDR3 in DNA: TGTGCCAGCAGCCAGGCCCTTACCGGGACTGGGAACACCGGGGAGCTGTTTTTT.

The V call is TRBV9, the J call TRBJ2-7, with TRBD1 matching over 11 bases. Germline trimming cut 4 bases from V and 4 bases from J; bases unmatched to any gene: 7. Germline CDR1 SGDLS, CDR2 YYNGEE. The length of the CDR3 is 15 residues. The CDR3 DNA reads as TGTGCCAGCAGCAAACTTGGACAGGGGGCTTACGAGCAGTACTTC. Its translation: CASSKLGQGAYEQYF.

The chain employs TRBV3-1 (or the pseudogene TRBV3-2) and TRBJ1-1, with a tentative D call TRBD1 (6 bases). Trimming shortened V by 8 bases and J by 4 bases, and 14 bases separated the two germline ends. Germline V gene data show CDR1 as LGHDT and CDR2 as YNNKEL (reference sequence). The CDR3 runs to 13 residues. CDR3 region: CASGKQGSTEAFF. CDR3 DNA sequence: TGTGCCAGCGGTAAACAGGGCAGCACTGAAGCTTTCTTT.

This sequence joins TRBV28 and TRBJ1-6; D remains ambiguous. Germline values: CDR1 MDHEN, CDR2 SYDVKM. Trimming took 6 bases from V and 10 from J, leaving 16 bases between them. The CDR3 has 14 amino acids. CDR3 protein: CASRAPGGESPLHF. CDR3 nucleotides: TGTGCCAGCAGAGCCCCCGGCGGGGAGTCACCCCTCCACTTT.

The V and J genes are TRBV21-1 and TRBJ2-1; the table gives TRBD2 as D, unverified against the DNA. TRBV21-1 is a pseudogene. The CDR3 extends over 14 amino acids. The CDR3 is CASSGLSVYNEQFF. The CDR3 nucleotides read TGTGCCAGCAGCGGGTTAAGCGTTTACAATGAGCAGTTCTTC.